The sequence of this TCR beta chain was determined in a study of T cell changes during pregnancy in multiple sclerosis. Germline V gene sequence: CDR1 LNHDA, CDR2 SQIVND (reference sequence). Trimming took 6 bases from V and 4 from J, leaving 13 bases between them. The CDR3 loop spans 14 amino acids. Sequenced by immunoSEQ multiplex PCR; TCRdb stores in-frame clones only, minus some. The sample includes approximately 94,000 clones, around 92% seen only once; the top ten take around 2.1%. The sequence was collected from a female donor with multiple sclerosis, enrolled in a pregnancy study. The J gene is TRBJ1-5, the V gene TRBV19, with D possibly TRBD1 on 6 matching bases. The source was peripheral blood, collected after pregnancy. CDR3 region: CASRTRGWNQPQHF. As DNA, the CDR3 is TGTGCCAGTAGGACCAGGGGTTGGAATCAGCCCCAGCATTTT. The full variable domain, completed using reference TRBV19 and TRBJ1-5, is DGGITQSPKYLFRKEGQNVTLSCEQNLNHDAMYWYRQDPGQGLRLIYYSQIVNDFQKGDIAEGYSVSREKKESFPLTVTSAQKNPTAFYLCASRTRGWNQPQHFGDGTRLSIL.